The table lists the clone carrying this TCR beta chain with many counts. The target antigen is unknown. The CDR3 contains 13 residues. Germline V gene lookup returns CDR1 MNHNY and CDR2 SVGAGI (reference sequence). The trim removed 6 bases at V and 5 bases at J, leaving 7 bases unmatched. This entry comes from a study of Graves' ophthalmopathy and Graves' hyperthyroidism. Broader study findings: Ophthalmopathy progression predictions by the model showed about 79% specificity and approximately 67% sensitivity.

Amplified TCR beta CDR3 regions were obtained using RNA transcripts as template. The authors performed first-round RT-PCR with HTBI primers and then a second-round multiplex PCR. TCRdb reprocessed the multiplex PCR reads with MiXCR, giving one entry per CDR3 protein. The table has 210,000 or so distinct CDR3 sequences, 25% to 30% seen once. This rearrangement joins TRBV6-6 to TRBJ2-7, with 7 bases aligning to TRBD1. Sequences were obtained from peripheral blood. This receptor was obtained from a man aged 45-65 years with Graves' ophthalmopathy. The CDR3 coding sequence is TGTGCCAGCAGGAGAGACAGGGCCCACGAGCAGTACTTC. This translates into CASRRDRAHEQYF.